This passage covers 6 T cell receptor beta chains from one sample sequenced in a study of blood T cell repertoires in COVID-19. Libraries were prepared by immunoSEQ multiplex PCR; TCRdb keeps only in-frame clonotypes and omits some of them. Altogether about 34,000 clones are present, nearly 95% being singletons, with the ten largest covering more than 4.5%. The sequenced sample consisted of peripheral blood. These receptors all stem from a human donor in a cohort sampled during active COVID-19.

In DNA, the CDR3 is TGTGCCAGCAGCTTAGGAGGTTCTGGAAACACCATATATTTT. Its protein is CASSLGGSGNTIYF. The chain has TRBV7-6 and TRBJ1-3; the D is unclear. The CDR3 length is 14 residues. Per germline, CDR1 SGHVS and CDR2 FNYEAQ. The ends were cut back, 1 base at V and 1 base at J, with 5 bases in the middle.

The chain joins TRBV5-1 to TRBJ2-5; 7 nucleotides line up with TRBD1. This CDR3 has 13 residues. Germline CDR1 SGHRS, CDR2 YFSETQ. J was trimmed by 5 bases and V by 4 bases; bases with no gene match: 5. The CDR3 DNA reads as TGCGCCAGCAGCCCCGACAGGGTGGAGACCCAGTACTTC. Translation gives CASSPDRVETQYF. The full variable domain, rest sourced from reference TRBV5-1 and TRBJ2-5, is KAGVTQTPRYLIKTRGQQVTLSCSPISGHRSVSWYQQTPGQGLQFLFEYFSETQRNKGNFPGRFSGRQFSNSRSEMNVSTLELGDSALYLCASSPDRVETQYFGPGTRLLVL.

The rearrangement joins TRBV14 to TRBJ2-7; maybe TRBD2 (6 bases). Per the germline V gene, CDR1 is SGHDN and CDR2 is FVKESK. Trimming took off 0 bases at V and 3 bases at J, with 9 bases between the two ends. This CDR3 region has 14 residues. The CDR3 DNA reads as TGTGCCAGCAGCCAAGATTGGGGGGACTACGAGCAGTACTTC. Translated: CASSQDWGDYEQYF.

The J gene is TRBJ2-1, the V gene TRBV7-9; unclear D gene. Germline CDR1 reads SEHNR; CDR2 reads FQNEAQ (reference sequence). Trimming cost V 4 bases and J 8 bases, with 18 bases left between them. The CDR3 has 15 residues. CDR3 in amino acids: CASSYPEQHGDEQFF. The CDR3 DNA reads as TGTGCCAGCAGCTACCCGGAGCAACACGGCGATGAGCAGTTCTTC. Full variable domain (rest looked up from reference TRBV7-9 and TRBJ2-1): DTGVSQNPRHKITKRGQNVTFRCDPISEHNRLYWYRQTLGQGPEFLTYFQNEAQLEKSRLLSDRFSAERPKGSFSTLEIQRTEQGDSAMYLCASSYPEQHGDEQFFGPGTRLTVL.

This chain uses TRBV7-9 with TRBJ1-6; the D gene is possibly TRBD1 (6 bases). V lost 4 bases and J lost 0, with 13 bases in between. The CDR3 length is 17 residues. Per the germline V gene, CDR1 is SEHNR and CDR2 is FQNEAQ (reference sequence). CDR3: CASSSRTESSYNSPLHF. In nucleotides, the CDR3 is TGTGCCAGCAGCTCCCGGACAGAAAGCTCCTATAATTCACCCCTCCACTTT.

V gene TRBV18 combines with J gene TRBJ2-3; 9 bases align to TRBD2. CDR3 length: 15 residues. Trimming cost V 4 bases and J 6 bases; bases outside gene matches: 8. CDR1 KGHSH and CDR2 LQKENI come from the germline V gene. The CDR3 nucleotides read TGTGCCAGCTCACTTCAGCGGGAGGTGAGGGATACGCAGTATTTT. Translated, it gives CASSLQREVRDTQYF.